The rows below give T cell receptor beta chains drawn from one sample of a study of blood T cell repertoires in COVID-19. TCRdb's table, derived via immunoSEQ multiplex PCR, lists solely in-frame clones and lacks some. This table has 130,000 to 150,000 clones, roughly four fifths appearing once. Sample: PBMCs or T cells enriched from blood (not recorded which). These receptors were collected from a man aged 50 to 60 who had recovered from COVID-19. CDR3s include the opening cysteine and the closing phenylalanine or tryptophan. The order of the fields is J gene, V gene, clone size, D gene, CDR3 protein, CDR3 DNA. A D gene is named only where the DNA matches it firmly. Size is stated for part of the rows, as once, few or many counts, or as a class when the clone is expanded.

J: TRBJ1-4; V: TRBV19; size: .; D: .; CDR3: CASSVQGGATNEKLFF; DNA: TGTGCCAGTAGTGTGCAGGGCGGTGCAACTAATGAAAAACTGTTTTTT
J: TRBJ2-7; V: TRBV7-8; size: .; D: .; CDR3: CASSLAKRGSLAEQYF; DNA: TGTGCCAGCAGCTTAGCGAAACGTGGGAGCTTGGCCGAGCAGTACTTC
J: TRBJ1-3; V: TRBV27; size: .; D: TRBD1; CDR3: CASSPDRAPGNTIYF; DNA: TGTGCCAGCAGCCCGGACAGGGCTCCCGGAAACACCATATATTTT
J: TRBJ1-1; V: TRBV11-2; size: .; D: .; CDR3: CASRERGQNTEAFF; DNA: TGTGCCAGCAGGGAACGGGGACAGAACACTGAAGCTTTCTTT
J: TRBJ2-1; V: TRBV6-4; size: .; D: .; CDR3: CASGPHNEQFF; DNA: TGTGCCAGTGGCCCTCACAATGAGCAGTTCTTC
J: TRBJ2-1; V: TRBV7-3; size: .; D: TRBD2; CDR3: CASSPSGGAGFNEQFF; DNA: TGTGCCAGCAGCCCTAGCGGGGGGGCCGGTTTCAATGAGCAGTTCTTC
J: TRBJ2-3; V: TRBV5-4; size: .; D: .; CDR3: CASSSRAGSTDTQYF; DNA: TGTGCCAGCAGCTCACGGGCGGGGAGCACAGATACGCAGTATTTT
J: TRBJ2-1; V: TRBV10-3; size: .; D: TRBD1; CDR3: CAIRHGTGDNEQFF; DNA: TGTGCCATCAGGCACGGGACAGGGGACAATGAGCAGTTCTTC
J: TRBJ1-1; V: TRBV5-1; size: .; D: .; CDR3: CASSLDGGSMNTEAFF; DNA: TGCGCCAGCAGCTTGGATGGAGGGTCCATGAACACTGAAGCTTTCTTT
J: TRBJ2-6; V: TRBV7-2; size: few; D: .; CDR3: CASSLTLIANSVLTF; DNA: TGTGCCAGCAGCTTAACTTTAATTGCCAACTCCGTCCTGACTTTC
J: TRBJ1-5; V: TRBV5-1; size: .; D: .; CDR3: CASSQDGSDQPQHF; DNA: TGCGCCAGCAGCCAGGACGGGAGCGATCAGCCCCAGCATTTT
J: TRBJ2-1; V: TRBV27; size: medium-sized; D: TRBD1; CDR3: CASSSGTGNNEQFF; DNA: TGTGCCAGCAGTTCTGGGACAGGGAACAATGAGCAGTTCTTC
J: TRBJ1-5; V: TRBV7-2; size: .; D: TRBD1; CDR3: CASSLFGTGPPNQPQHF; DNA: TGTGCCAGCAGCTTATTCGGGACAGGGCCTCCTAATCAGCCCCAGCATTTT
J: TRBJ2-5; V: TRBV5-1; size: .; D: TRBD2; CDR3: CASSLVPSGIQETQYF; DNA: TGCGCCAGCAGCTTGGTTCCTAGCGGGATACAAGAGACCCAGTACTTC
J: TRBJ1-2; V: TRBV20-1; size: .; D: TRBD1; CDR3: CSAGQGYGYTF; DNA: TGCAGTGCTGGACAGGGGTATGGCTACACCTTC
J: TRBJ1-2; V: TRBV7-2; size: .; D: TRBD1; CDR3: CASSPQTGGYGYTF; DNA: TGTGCCAGCAGCCCTCAGACAGGGGGCTATGGCTACACCTTC
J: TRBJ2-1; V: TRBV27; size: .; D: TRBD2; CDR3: CASSFETSNNEQFF; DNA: TGTGCCAGCAGTTTCGAGACTAGCAACAATGAGCAGTTCTTC
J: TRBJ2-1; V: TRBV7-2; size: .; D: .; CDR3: CASSPGGRKSRYTEQFF; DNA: TGTGCCAGCAGCCCCGGCGGCCGAAAATCTCGATACACTGAGCAGTTCTTC
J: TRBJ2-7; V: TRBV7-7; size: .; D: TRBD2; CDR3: CASSSSGGTPSYEQYF; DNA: TGTGCTAGCAGCTCGAGCGGGGGGACCCCTTCCTACGAGCAGTACTTC
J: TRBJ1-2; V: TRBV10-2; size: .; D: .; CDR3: CASSGTLNYGYTF; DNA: TGCGCCAGCAGTGGGACACTTAACTATGGCTACACCTTC
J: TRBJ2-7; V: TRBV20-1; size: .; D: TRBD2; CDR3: CSASGSRGGLEQYF; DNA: TGCAGTGCTAGTGGCTCGCGGGGGGGCCTCGAGCAGTACTTC
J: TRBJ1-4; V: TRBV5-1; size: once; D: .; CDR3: CASSLVKDSNEKLFF; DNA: TGCGCCAGCAGCTTGGTGAAGGACAGTAATGAAAAACTGTTTTTT
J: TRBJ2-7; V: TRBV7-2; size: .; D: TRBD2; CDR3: CASSPLAGGRAYEQYF; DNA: TGTGCCAGCAGCCCTTTAGCGGGGGGACGAGCCTACGAGCAGTACTTC
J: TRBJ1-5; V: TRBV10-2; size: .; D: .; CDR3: CASSDQGQGGQPQHF; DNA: TGCGCCAGCAGTGACCAAGGGCAGGGAGGTCAGCCCCAGCATTTT
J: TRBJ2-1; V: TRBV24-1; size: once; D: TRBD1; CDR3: CATSRTGPNNEQFF; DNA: TGTGCCACCAGTCGGACAGGGCCTAACAATGAGCAGTTCTTC
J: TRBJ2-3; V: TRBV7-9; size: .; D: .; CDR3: CASSSKTDTQYF; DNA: TGTGCCAGCAGCTCTAAAACAGATACGCAGTATTTT
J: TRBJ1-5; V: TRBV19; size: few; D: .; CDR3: CASSSNSNQPQHF; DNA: TGTGCCAGTTCCAGTAATAGCAATCAGCCCCAGCATTTT
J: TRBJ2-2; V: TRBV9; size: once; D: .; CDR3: CASSVGAGMATGELFF; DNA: TGTGCCAGCAGCGTAGGGGCAGGGATGGCCACCGGGGAGCTGTTTTTT
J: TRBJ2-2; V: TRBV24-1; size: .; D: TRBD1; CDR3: CATSETGGTNTGELFF; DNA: TGTGCCACCAGTGAGACAGGGGGCACGAACACCGGGGAGCTGTTTTTT
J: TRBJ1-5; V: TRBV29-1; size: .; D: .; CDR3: CSVAREGQPQHF; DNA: TGCAGCGTTGCTCGAGAGGGTCAGCCCCAGCATTTT